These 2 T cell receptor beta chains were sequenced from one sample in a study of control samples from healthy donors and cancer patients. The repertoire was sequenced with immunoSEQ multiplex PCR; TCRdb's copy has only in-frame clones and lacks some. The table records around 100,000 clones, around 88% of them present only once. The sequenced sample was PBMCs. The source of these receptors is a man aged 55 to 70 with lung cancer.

The CDR3 bases are TGTGCCTGGAGTGTACTGGCAGGGGGCCGGGATGAGCAGTTCTTC. Protein product: CAWSVLAGGRDEQFF. The rearrangement uses TRBV30 and TRBJ2-1; TRBD1 matches at 8 bases. CDR1 and CDR2 from the germline V gene are GTSNPN and SVGIG (reference sequence). V gave up 0 bases and J gave up 8 bases; unmatched junction bases: 9. This CDR3 spans 15 amino acids.

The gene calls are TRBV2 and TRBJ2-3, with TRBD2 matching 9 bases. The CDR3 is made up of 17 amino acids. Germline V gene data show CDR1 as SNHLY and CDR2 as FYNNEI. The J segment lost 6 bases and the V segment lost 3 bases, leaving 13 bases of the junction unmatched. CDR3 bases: TGTGCCAGCAGTGAGGGACTAGGCGGGGGGGCATATGATACGCAGTATTTT. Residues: CASSEGLGGGAYDTQYF.